The present entry profiles one T cell receptor (beta chain) with its context. These data come from a study of identical twins. Germline values: CDR1 SGHTA, CDR2 FQGNSA. The CDR3 length is 14 residues. Trimming took off 1 base at V and 5 bases at J, with 10 bases between the two ends. A universal primer site came from template switching; cDNA carried unique molecular identifiers. Using its own MiXCR run on the 5' RACE reads, TCRdb lists one record per CDR3 protein. The sample lists 350,000 to 400,000 distinct CDR3 sequences, around 9.7% occurring once. The chain combines TRBV7-2 with TRBJ2-3; D perhaps matches TRBD2 (5 bases). The TCR was taken from a woman in her forties or fifties in good health. Sequenced input: naive T cells sorted from blood. The CDR3 is CASSLGLALDTQYF. For the CDR3, the DNA is TGTGCCAGCAGCTTAGGTCTAGCCCTAGATACGCAGTATTTT.